Detailed here is one T cell receptor (beta chain). Its antigen remains unidentified. The record originates from a study of OX40 agonist ivuxolimab in advanced cancers. Study-wide findings and caveats: The study did not work out the antigen specificity of the expanded peripheral T cells. Both blood CD4+ and CD8+ T cells showed clonal growth by week 6 at 0.1 to 3.0 mg/kg. On average, CD8+ T cells showed a greater number of expanded clones than CD4+.

CDR1 and CDR2 (germline): MDHEN, SYDVKM. Trimming took 6 bases from V and 6 from J; bases not matched to a gene: 6. The CDR3 has 15 residues. The study sampled blood at baseline, cycle 4 day 1, and cycle 7 day 1. Sequenced by immunoSEQ multiplex PCR; TCRdb stores in-frame clones only, minus some. The sample has around 18,000 clones; over 80% are singletons. This rearrangement joins TRBV28 to TRBJ2-5, with 14 bases aligning to TRBD2. The input for sequencing was CD4+ or CD8+ T cells sorted from blood, taken in a trial of the OX40 agonist ivuxolimab. This sequence originates from an adult with an advanced solid tumor such as melanoma, head and neck, liver or kidney cancer. The CDR3 bases are TGTGCCAGCAGCCGGGGACTAGCGGGAGTGCAGACCCAGTACTTC. This translates into CASSRGLAGVQTQYF.